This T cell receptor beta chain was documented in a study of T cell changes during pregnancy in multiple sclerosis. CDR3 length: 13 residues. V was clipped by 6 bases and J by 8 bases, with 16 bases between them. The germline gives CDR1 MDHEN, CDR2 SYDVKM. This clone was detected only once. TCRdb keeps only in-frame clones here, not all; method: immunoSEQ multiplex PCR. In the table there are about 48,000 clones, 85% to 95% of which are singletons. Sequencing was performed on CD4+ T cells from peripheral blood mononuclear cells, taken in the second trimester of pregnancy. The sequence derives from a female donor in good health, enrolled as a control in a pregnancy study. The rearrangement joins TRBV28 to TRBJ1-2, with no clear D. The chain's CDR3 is CASRPPGSPGYTF. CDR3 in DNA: TGTGCCAGCAGACCCCCCGGGTCCCCGGGCTACACCTTC.